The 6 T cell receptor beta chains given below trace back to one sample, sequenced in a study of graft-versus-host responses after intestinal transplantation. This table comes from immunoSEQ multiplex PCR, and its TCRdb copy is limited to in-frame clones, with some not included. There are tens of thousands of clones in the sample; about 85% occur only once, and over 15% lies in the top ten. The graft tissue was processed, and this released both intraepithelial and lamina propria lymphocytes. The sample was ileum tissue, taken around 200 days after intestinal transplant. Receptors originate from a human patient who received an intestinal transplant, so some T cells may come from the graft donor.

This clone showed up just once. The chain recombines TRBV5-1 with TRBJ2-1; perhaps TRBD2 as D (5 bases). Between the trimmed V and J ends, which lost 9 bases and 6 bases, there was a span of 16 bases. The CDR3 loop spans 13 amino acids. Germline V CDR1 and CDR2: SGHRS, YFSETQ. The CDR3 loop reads CATRRREGNEQFF. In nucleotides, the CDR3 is TGCGCCACCCGAAGGAGAGAGGGCAATGAGCAGTTCTTC.

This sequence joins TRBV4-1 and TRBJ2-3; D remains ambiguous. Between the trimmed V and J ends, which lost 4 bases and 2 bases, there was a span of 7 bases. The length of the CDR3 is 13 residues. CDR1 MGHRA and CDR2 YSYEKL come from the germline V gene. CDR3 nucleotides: TGCGCCAGCAGCCCACCGAACACAGATACGCAGTATTTT. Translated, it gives CASSPPNTDTQYF.

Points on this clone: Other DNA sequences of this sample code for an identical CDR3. DNA for the CDR3: TGCGCCAGCAGCTTGAAGCAGGGAGCCTACGAGCAGTACTTC. Translation gives CASSLKQGAYEQYF. V usage is TRBV5-1 and J usage is TRBJ2-7; the D gene could be TRBD1 or TRBD2 (5 bases each). The CDR3 consists of 14 residues. With 1 base removed from V and 2 bases from J, the gap between germline ends came to 10 bases. CDR1 and CDR2 (germline): SGHRS, YFSETQ.

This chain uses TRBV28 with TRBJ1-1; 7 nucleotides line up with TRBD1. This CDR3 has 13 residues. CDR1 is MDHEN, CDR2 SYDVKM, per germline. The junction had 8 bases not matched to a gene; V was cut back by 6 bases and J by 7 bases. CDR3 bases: TGTGCCAGCAGGGTCAGACAGGGAGGTGAAGCTTTCTTT. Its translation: CASRVRQGGEAFF.

Here the CDR3 reads CASLPKVAKNIQYF. Here the CDR3 DNA reads TGTGCCAGCCTGCCGAAGGTCGCCAAAAACATTCAGTACTTC. V is TRBV6-1 and J is TRBJ2-4; no clear D gene. Between the trimmed V and J ends, which lost 8 bases and 1 base, there was a span of 12 bases. Germline V gene data show CDR1 as MNHNS and CDR2 as SASEGT. There are 14 residues in the CDR3.

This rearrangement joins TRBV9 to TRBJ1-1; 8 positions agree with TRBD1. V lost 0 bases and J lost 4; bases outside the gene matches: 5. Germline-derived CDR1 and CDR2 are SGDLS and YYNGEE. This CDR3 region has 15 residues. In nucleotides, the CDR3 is TGTGCCAGCAGCGTAGTAGGTACAGGGGGCACTGAAGCTTTCTTT. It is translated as CASSVVGTGGTEAFF.